Shown below are 17 T cell receptor beta chains from a single sample sequenced in a study of monozygotic twins with inflammatory bowel disease. TCRdb processed the 5' RACE reads again and assigns one entry to each CDR3 protein, with no DNA. The ten most abundant clones cover just over 2.5% of a sample with a few hundred thousand distinct CDR3 sequences. Sequencing was done on a sample of blood. The receptors stem from a human donor with ulcerative colitis or Crohn's disease, or a healthy co-twin of an affected twin (not recorded which).

The rearrangement uses TRBV12-3 or TRBV12-4 and TRBJ1-5; checking the TCRdb D call of TRBD1 is not possible without DNA. This CDR3 has 16 residues. The chain's CDR3 is CASSLIFGQGNQPQHF.

The chain is built from TRBV7-9 and TRBJ2-3; TCRdb selects TRBD2, and the lack of DNA leaves this call unchecked. CDR3 size: 14 residues. From germline, CDR1 is SEHNR and CDR2 FQNEAQ (reference sequence). CDR3 residues: CASSPTDGLDTQYF.

The CDR3 reads CATSDRGEDKNIQYF. V is TRBV5-1 and J is TRBJ2-4; TCRdb indicates TRBD1, and absent DNA this call remains unverified. Per the germline V gene, CDR1 is SGHRS and CDR2 is YFSETQ. The CDR3 is made up of 15 amino acids.

The CDR3 loop reads CASNPGLVETQYF. This chain connects TRBV7-8 to TRBJ2-5; TCRdb picks TRBD2, but there is no DNA to check that call. From germline, CDR1 is SGHVS and CDR2 FQNEAQ. CDR3 length: 13 residues.

This rearrangement joins TRBV11-2 to TRBJ2-1; TCRdb picks TRBD2, but there is no DNA to check that call. The germline V gene has CDR1 SGHAT and CDR2 FQNNGV. The CDR3 is 18 residues long. CDR3 protein: CASSGGSGGLSSYNEQFF.

V gene TRBV20-1 combines with J gene TRBJ1-6; TCRdb selects TRBD1, and the lack of DNA leaves this call unchecked. The germline gives CDR1 DFQATT, CDR2 SNEGSKA (reference sequence). The CDR3 runs 13 residues. CDR3 in amino acids: CSATYGTDSPLHF.

The gene calls are TRBV2 and TRBJ2-6; TCRdb returns TRBD1, unconfirmable since there is no DNA. CDR3 length: 16 residues. Germline V lookup: CDR1 SNHLY, CDR2 FYNNEI. The CDR3: CARPGQGISGANVLTF.

The chain uses TRBV2 and TRBJ1-6; the D gene TCRdb calls, TRBD1, cannot be checked with no DNA. Germline-derived CDR1 and CDR2 are SNHLY and FYNNEI. The CDR3 length is 17 residues. The CDR3 here is CASSEASSGYLPSPLHF.

The chain combines TRBV4-1 with TRBJ2-7. In germline, CDR1 is MGHRA, CDR2 YSYEKL. The CDR3 has 13 amino acids. The chain's CDR3 is CASSQLGFYEQYF.

The CDR3 sequence is CASSPRVDQPQHF. The V gene is TRBV6-5, the J gene TRBJ1-5; TCRdb picks TRBD1, but there is no DNA to check that call. CDR1 MNHEY and CDR2 SVGAGI come from the germline V gene. The CDR3 sequence is 13 residues long.

The rearrangement joins TRBV6-1 to TRBJ1-1; TCRdb gives TRBD1 as the D gene, but with no DNA this cannot be confirmed. In germline, CDR1 is MNHNS, CDR2 SASEGT. The CDR3 spans 13 residues. The CDR3: CASHLGAGTEAFF.

The J gene is TRBJ1-1, the V gene TRBV12-3 or TRBV12-4. The CDR3 totals 13 residues. The chain's CDR3 is CASTTEVNTEAFF.

This chain connects TRBV6-2 or TRBV6-3 to TRBJ2-1; no DNA is available, so the TRBD1 call from TCRdb remains unchecked. Germline CDR1 and CDR2: MNHEY and SVGEGT. CDR3 length: 17 residues. CDR3 region: CASSYSMRGGALNEQFF.

The genes are TRBV9 and TRBJ2-3; the TCRdb D gene call, TRBD2, has no DNA to confirm it. The CDR3 has 16 residues. Germline V gene sequence: CDR1 SGDLS, CDR2 YYNGEE. CDR3 amino acids: CASSVATGTYTDTQYF. Complete variable domain (other parts from reference TRBV9 and TRBJ2-3): DSGVTQTPKHLITATGQRVTLRCSPRSGDLSVYWYQQSLDQGLQFLIQYYNGEERAKGNILERFSAQQFPDLHSELNLSSLELGDSALYFCASSVATGTYTDTQYFGPGTRLTVL.

The rearrangement joins TRBV6-1 to TRBJ1-5; without DNA, the TCRdb call of TRBD1 cannot be checked. Germline V gives CDR1 MNHNS, CDR2 SASEGT. The CDR3 is 15 residues long. The CDR3 sequence is CASSGGTGKNQPQHF.

The genes are TRBV5-1 and TRBJ2-3; TCRdb names TRBD1, which stays unverified in the absence of DNA. CDR1 is SGHRS and CDR2 is YFSETQ in the germline V gene. This CDR3 has 16 residues. CDR3 residues: CASSLGGTESTDTQYF. The variable domain in full, completed from reference TRBV5-1 and TRBJ2-3, reads KAGVTQTPRYLIKTRGQQVTLSCSPISGHRSVSWYQQTPGQGLQFLFEYFSETQRNKGNFPGRFSGRQFSNSRSEMNVSTLELGDSALYLCASSLGGTESTDTQYFGPGTRLTVL.

CDR3 region: CASSFLPGQGEQETQYF. The chain links TRBV5-1 to TRBJ2-5; the D call of TRBD1 rests on TCRdb alone, since no DNA is present to check it. The length of the CDR3 is 17 residues. Germline V gene data show CDR1 as SGHRS and CDR2 as YFSETQ.